These 2 T cell receptor beta chains came from one sample sequenced in a study of low-dose radiotherapy and immunotherapy resistance in tumors. TRAV- and TRBV-specific primers were used for first-strand cDNA, which covered alpha and beta chains. TCR amplification involved around 22 PCR cycles with a constant-region primer and V-primer adapter. MiXCR, applied by TCRdb to the reads, yields one record per CDR3 protein. The sample yields nearly 60,000 distinct CDR3 sequences, under 30% seen once. Documented time point: after trial treatment. Treatment described: LDRT plus nivolumab, ipilimumab, low-dose cyclophosphamide and aspirin (RACIN trial). Sequenced here: PBMCs, sampled after low-dose radiotherapy plus immunotherapy. The source is a male donor with prostate cancer.

This sequence joins TRBV20-1 and TRBJ1-1; tentatively, D is TRBD1 (5 bases). The ends were cut back, 4 bases at V and 1 base at J, with 13 bases in the middle. CDR3 length: 14 residues. CDR1 is DFQATT, CDR2 SNEGSKA, per germline (reference sequence). The DNA of the CDR3 is TGCAGTGCTATTAACAGGTTACCGAACACTGAAGCTTTCTTT. This encodes CSAINRLPNTEAFF.

This clonotype was seen ten or more times. The chain links TRBV6-5 to TRBJ2-7; 11 nucleotides line up with TRBD2. V lost 6 bases, J lost 2 bases, and 3 bases stayed unmatched. Germline CDR1 reads MNHEY; CDR2 reads SVGAGI. This CDR3 has 14 amino acids. The CDR3 spells CASRKLAGAYEQYF. The CDR3 nucleotides are TGTGCCAGCAGGAAACTAGCGGGAGCCTACGAGCAGTACTTC.